The next 20 T cell receptor beta chains were all read from a single sample in a study of shared clonotypes between healthy human individuals. Data came from immunoSEQ multiplex PCR; TCRdb stores just in-frame clones and leaves some out. The sample lists over a million clones; 78% were seen once. Sequencing was performed on memory CD4+ T cells from PBMCs. This sample's subset: CD45RA-negative fraction. Every receptor here comes from a man aged 18-30 years in good health. Some clones in this sample may be carry-over from other donors' samples.

The chain carries TRBV10-1 and TRBJ2-3; D call uncertain. Germline loops: CDR1 WNHNN, CDR2 SYGVQD (reference sequence). V lost 9 bases and J 6 bases, leaving 16 bases between the germline ends. There are 13 residues in the CDR3. CDR3 sequence (DNA): TGCGCCAGTGCCCCGGCCTGGTGGGATACGCAGTATTTT. It encodes CASAPAWWDTQYF.

CDR3 nucleotides: TGCGCCAGCAGCTTGTTCTCTAGCGGGAGTTTCGTAGAGCAGTTCTTC. It yields the protein CASSLFSSGSFVEQFF. This chain links TRBV5-1 with TRBJ2-1; 10 bases align to TRBD2. Germline V lookup: CDR1 SGHRS, CDR2 YFSETQ. The V and J ends lost 1 base and 10 bases, in that order; junction bases with no gene match: 11. The CDR3 runs 16 residues.

This chain joins TRBV2 and TRBJ2-6; D is unclear. The V end lost 5 bases, the J end lost 2 bases, and 10 bases lay between the germline ends. Germline-derived CDR1 and CDR2 are SNHLY and FYNNEI. The CDR3 length is 15 residues. In DNA form, the CDR3 reads TGTGCCAGCAGTTCGGCAACCCCTGGGGCCAACGTCCTGACTTTC. Protein sequence: CASSSATPGANVLTF.

The chain carries TRBV5-1 and TRBJ1-2, with 11 bases matching TRBD1. CDR3 length: 14 amino acids. Germline V lookup: CDR1 SGHRS, CDR2 YFSETQ. V was clipped by 7 bases and J by 7 bases; unmatched bases: 9. CDR3 DNA sequence: TGCGCCAGCGGAGCGACCGGGACAGGGGGTGGCTACACCTTC. It yields the protein CASGATGTGGGYTF.

The chain carries TRBV2 and TRBJ2-1, with 15 bases fitting TRBD2. Germline V gene data show CDR1 as SNHLY and CDR2 as FYNNEI. The CDR3 spans 15 residues. V was pared by 6 bases and J by 6 bases, with 3 bases of the junction left unmatched. In DNA form, the CDR3 reads TGTGCCAGCAGGCCGGGACTAGCGGGAGGCAATGAGCAGTTCTTC. This sequence encodes CASRPGLAGGNEQFF.

The chain recombines TRBV6-5 with TRBJ1-3, with D possibly matching TRBD1 (5 bases). The CDR3 is made up of 16 amino acids. Trimming left V 4 bases short and J 1 base short, with 14 bases between. The V gene's germline CDR1 is MNHEY and CDR2 SVGAGI. The CDR3 spells CASSWTQGLSGNTIYF. The DNA for the CDR3 is TGTGCCAGCAGTTGGACGCAGGGTCTATCTGGAAACACCATATATTTT.

The rearrangement links TRBV20-1 to TRBJ1-5, with D unresolved. Germline V CDR1 and CDR2: DFQATT, SNEGSKA (reference sequence). Trimming pared 5 bases from V and 9 bases from J, leaving 11 bases between. The CDR3 loop spans 11 amino acids. Written as DNA, the CDR3 is TGCAGTGCTGACGGTCCGGGGCCCCAGCATTTT. Its protein product is CSADGPGPQHF.

The chain carries TRBV5-1 and TRBJ1-4; D possibly corresponds to TRBD1 (5 bases). Germline assignment: CDR1 SGHRS and CDR2 YFSETQ. V was cut by 4 bases and J by 5 bases, with 12 bases left in between. The CDR3 sequence is 14 residues long. In DNA, the CDR3 is TGCGCCAGCAGCCCGTTGGGGGTCAATGAAAAACTGTTTTTT. Its protein product is CASSPLGVNEKLFF.

The rearrangement uses TRBV23-1 and TRBJ2-3, with D unclear. TRBV23-1 is an ORF; its function is uncertain. The CDR3 runs to 14 residues. The V end was cut by 7 bases, the J end by 3 bases, with 14 bases between. The CDR3 sequence is CASNDTYCTDTQYF. CDR3 DNA: TGCGCCAGCAACGACACCTACTGTACAGATACGCAGTATTTT.

V is TRBV4-1 and J is TRBJ1-2, with D hard to call. V was pared by 0 bases and J by 8 bases, with 19 bases between. The CDR3 extends over 16 amino acids. In germline, CDR1 is MGHRA, CDR2 YSYEKL. CDR3 in DNA: TGCGCCAGCAGCCAAGACTCGCCGGGAGCCTGGAGGGGCTACACCTTC. Residues: CASSQDSPGAWRGYTF.

The chain uses TRBV28 and TRBJ2-7; 11 nucleotides align to TRBD2. There are 19 residues in the CDR3. Germline values: CDR1 MDHEN, CDR2 SYDVKM. The junction had 18 bases not matched to a gene; V was cut back by 6 bases and J by 2 bases. This CDR3 is CASSPAGASGRKIAYEQYF. The DNA of the CDR3 is TGTGCCAGCAGCCCAGCAGGGGCTAGCGGGAGGAAGATTGCCTACGAGCAGTACTTC.

Remarks on this clone: Additional DNA sequences in this sample encode the identical CDR3. This rearrangement joins TRBV27 to TRBJ2-5, with 7 bases matching TRBD1. Germline assignment: CDR1 MNHEY and CDR2 SMNVEV (reference sequence). The trim removed 5 bases at V and 4 bases at J, leaving 7 bases unmatched. The CDR3 runs 14 residues. This CDR3 is CASSATGFPETQYF. The CDR3 DNA reads TGTGCCAGCAGTGCGACAGGGTTTCCAGAGACCCAGTACTTC.

The chain employs TRBV29-1 and TRBJ1-2; 8 bases are a match to TRBD1. Germline assignment: CDR1 SQVTM and CDR2 ANQGSEA. V lost 2 bases, J lost 5 bases, and 4 bases stayed unmatched. The CDR3 spans 13 residues. The DNA for the CDR3 is TGCAGCGTTGAAATACAGGGGGGGTATGGCTACACCTTC. Its protein is CSVEIQGGYGYTF.

This clone was observed once. The CDR3 protein is CASSADLGGYEQYF. DNA of the CDR3: TGTGCCAGCAGCGCCGACTTGGGCGGTTACGAGCAGTACTTC. The chain joins TRBV5-4 to TRBJ2-7; D gene unclear. The ends were cut back, 4 bases at V and 4 bases at J, with 15 bases in the middle. The CDR3 length is 14 residues. Per germline, CDR1 SGHNT and CDR2 YYREEE (reference sequence).

The chain links TRBV28 to TRBJ2-7; D call uncertain. CDR3 length: 14 residues. The germline V gene has CDR1 MDHEN and CDR2 SYDVKM. V lost 6 bases to trimming and J lost 6 bases, with 18 bases between them. The CDR3 coding sequence is TGTGCCAGCAGCCTTGTTCAGACTGCAGCCGAGCAGTACTTC. Its translation is CASSLVQTAAEQYF.

The CDR3 protein is CASSLGTSGRAYNEQFF. CDR3 coding DNA: TGTGCCAGCAGCCTCGGGACTAGCGGGAGGGCCTACAATGAGCAGTTCTTC. The chain couples TRBV11-2 to TRBJ2-1; 16 bases agree with TRBD2. The CDR3 is 17 amino acids. Germline V gene sequence: CDR1 SGHAT, CDR2 FQNNGV. The trim removed 5 bases at V and 2 bases at J, leaving 3 bases unmatched.

This chain connects TRBV6-1 to TRBJ2-7, with D possibly matching TRBD1 (6 bases). CDR1 and CDR2 from the germline V gene are MNHNS and SASEGT. Trimming shortened V by 1 base and J by 2 bases, and 12 bases separated the two germline ends. The CDR3 has 15 residues. The CDR3: CASSEVLGGTYEQYF. The CDR3 DNA reads TGTGCCAGCAGTGAAGTCTTAGGGGGAACCTACGAGCAGTACTTC.

The chain couples TRBV6-1 to TRBJ1-4, with TRBD1 identical over 9 bases. This CDR3 has 14 amino acids. Germline V gives CDR1 MNHNS, CDR2 SASEGT. With V trimmed by 4 bases and J by 7 bases, 4 bases remained unmatched. The CDR3 DNA reads as TGTGCCAGCAGTGGGGGACAGGGATTTGAAAAACTGTTTTTT. This sequence encodes CASSGGQGFEKLFF.

This clone was seen more than once but under ten times. This sequence joins TRBV19 and TRBJ2-1; TRBD2 is a possible D gene (5 bases). The germline V gene encodes CDR1 LNHDA and CDR2 SQIVND (reference sequence). The CDR3 extends over 15 amino acids. V was pared by 4 bases and J by 5 bases, with 15 bases between. CDR3 nucleotides: TGTGCCAGTAGTAACCAAATCGGGATAAACAATGAGCAGTTCTTC. This translates into CASSNQIGINNEQFF. Supplemented by reference TRBV19 and TRBJ2-1, the full variable domain reads DGGITQSPKYLFRKEGQNVTLSCEQNLNHDAMYWYRQDPGQGLRLIYYSQIVNDFQKGDIAEGYSVSREKKESFPLTVTSAQKNPTAFYLCASSNQIGINNEQFFGPGTRLTVL.

J is TRBJ2-5 and V is TRBV7-2; 7 bases are a match to TRBD1. The germline gives CDR1 SGHTA, CDR2 FQGNSA. The trim removed 5 bases at V and 5 bases at J, leaving 11 bases unmatched. The CDR3 runs to 15 residues. The chain's CDR3 is CASSGNRQGGETQYF. DNA of the CDR3: TGTGCCAGCAGCGGGAATCGACAGGGCGGGGAGACCCAGTACTTC. The full variable domain, with the rest looked up from reference TRBV7-2 and TRBJ2-5, is GAGVSQSPSNKVTEKGKDVELRCDPISGHTALYWYRQSLGQGLEFLIYFQGNSAPDKSGLPSDRFSAERTGGSVSTLTIQRTQQEDSAVYLCASSGNRQGGETQYFGPGTRLLVL.